This entry concerns a single TCR beta chain. Its antigen remains unidentified. The J segment lost 5 bases and the V segment lost 3 bases, leaving 4 bases of the junction unmatched. Germline values: CDR1 MNHEY, CDR2 SMNVEV (reference sequence). This CDR3 region has 14 residues. This sample is drawn from a study of cytomegalovirus exposure and HLA in healthy donors. Overall study results and limits: A further, later analysis showed that HLA-associated TCR beta chains (compared with equally common others) were more clonally expanded. Cytomegalovirus-associated TCR beta chains were listed, numbering roughly 150.

The PCR used 60 Vbeta and 13 Jbeta primers. The data were produced by immunoSEQ multiplex PCR, yet TCRdb's version contains in-frame clones alone and is incomplete. The data contain roughly 100,000 clones, about 80% of them seen just once; the ten biggest clones take up about 4%. Source material: PBMCs. This chain joins TRBV27 and TRBJ1-5; the match to TRBD1 covers 7 bases. The sequence was collected from a man between 40 and 49 years old in good health and CMV-seronegative. For the CDR3, the DNA is TGTGCCAGCAGTTTCCGGGACAGTTATCAGCCCCAGCATTTT. Its protein product is CASSFRDSYQPQHF.